The 11 T cell receptor beta chains below were found in one sample sequenced in a study of CD8 T cells in ankylosing spondylitis. One entry per CDR3 protein results from TCRdb running MiXCR on the 5' RACE reads. This table holds about 100,000 distinct CDR3 sequences, more than 20% found once. Material: synovial fluid, either unsorted or a sorted T cell fraction (not recorded which). All receptors come from a male donor with ankylosing spondylitis.

This clonotype was picked up many times. The chain has TRBV19 and TRBJ2-1; 13 bases match TRBD2. V dropped 5 bases and J dropped 6; count of bases not matched to a gene: 7. The germline gives CDR1 LNHDA, CDR2 SQIVND (reference sequence). The CDR3 length is 16 residues. The CDR3 sequence: CASSVIGTSGINEQFF. DNA for the CDR3: TGTGCCAGTAGTGTTATCGGGACTAGCGGGATCAATGAGCAGTTCTTC.

This clonotype was counted many times. The DNA of the CDR3 is TGCAGCGTTGAAGATGTGGGGAGGGGACTGCCCTACAATGAGCAGTTCTTC. It codes for CSVEDVGRGLPYNEQFF. The J gene is TRBJ2-1, the V gene TRBV29-1; 7 bases are a match to TRBD2. This CDR3 is built from 17 residues. The germline CDR1 and CDR2 sequences are SQVTM and ANQGSEA. V trimming: 0 bases; J trimming: 2 bases; junction bases outside the gene matches: 10.

Written as DNA, the CDR3 is TGTGCCAGCACGACTCAAAGCTCCTACAATGAGCAGTTCTTC. This translates into CASTTQSSYNEQFF. The rearrangement uses TRBV7-2 and TRBJ2-1; D call uncertain. The ends were cut back, 7 bases at V and 0 bases at J, with 10 bases in the middle. CDR3 length: 14 residues. Germline V gene lookup returns CDR1 SGHTA and CDR2 FQGNSA.

This clonotype was detected only a few times. V is TRBV28 and J is TRBJ2-7; TRBD2 aligns across 10 bases. Trimming cost V 5 bases and J 2 bases; bases outside gene matches: 3. Germline CDR1 and CDR2: MDHEN and SYDVKM. The CDR3 contains 14 residues. The CDR3 region is CASSTSGNPYEQYF. Written as DNA, the CDR3 is TGTGCCAGCAGTACTAGCGGGAATCCCTACGAGCAGTACTTC.

This chain connects TRBV12-3 or TRBV12-4 to TRBJ2-1, with D maybe TRBD2 (6 bases). V was shortened by 1 base and J by 7 bases, with 14 bases between the two germline ends. CDR3 length: 15 amino acids. CDR3 nucleotide sequence: TGTGCCAGCAGTTTAGGCGGGGTAGTAAGTAATGAGCAGTTCTTC. Its protein product is CASSLGGVVSNEQFF.

This clonotype was detected only a few times. The chain carries TRBV18 and TRBJ2-1; D is undetermined. The CDR3 runs to 14 residues. CDR1 KGHSH and CDR2 LQKENI come from the germline V gene. V lost 1 base and J 6 bases, leaving 10 bases between the germline ends. The CDR3 DNA reads as TGTGCCAGCTCACCACGATTCGTCCCCAATGAGCAGTTCTTC. Encoded protein: CASSPRFVPNEQFF.

The chain recombines TRBV15 with TRBJ2-3; D possibly corresponds to TRBD1 (6 bases). V lost 3 bases and J lost 2, with 21 bases in between. The CDR3 length is 18 residues. Per germline, CDR1 LNHNV and CDR2 YYDKDF (reference sequence). The DNA of the CDR3 is TGTGCCACCAGCAGGATGACAGGCGGGCGCCGTACCACAGATACGCAGTATTTT. It yields the protein CATSRMTGGRRTTDTQYF.

Many counts were recorded for this clonotype. V usage is TRBV12-3 or TRBV12-4 and J usage is TRBJ1-5; no clear D gene. The CDR3 is 16 amino acids. V lost 3 bases, J lost 2 bases, and 14 bases lay in between. DNA for the CDR3: TGTGCCAGCAGTTTCGGAGGATCCCGGGGCAATCAGCCCCAGCATTTT. It is translated as CASSFGGSRGNQPQHF.

This clonotype was recorded many times. The V gene is TRBV20-1, the J gene TRBJ2-5; tentative D call: TRBD2 (6 bases). The CDR3 has 13 residues. Germline loops: CDR1 DFQATT, CDR2 SNEGSKA (reference sequence). Between the trimmed V and J ends, which lost 3 bases and 2 bases, there was a span of 10 bases. CDR3 DNA: TGCAGTGCTAGTAGCGGAGGGCAAGAGACCCAGTACTTC. It codes for CSASSGGQETQYF.

V and J are TRBV10-2 and TRBJ2-7; D unclear. CDR1 WSHSY and CDR2 SAAADI come from the germline V gene. Trimming stripped 2 bases from V and 1 base from J, with 12 bases between. The CDR3 covers 15 residues. The CDR3 reads CASSEMSAISYEQYV. CDR3 sequence (DNA): TGCGCCAGCAGTGAGATGTCAGCCATTTCCTACGAGCAGTACGTC.

At least ten counts were recorded for this clonotype. The J gene is TRBJ2-1, the V gene TRBV20-1; D gene uncertain. CDR1 and CDR2 (germline): DFQATT, SNEGSKA (reference sequence). Trimming shortened V by 3 bases and J by 0 bases, and 9 bases separated the two germline ends. The CDR3 spans 14 residues. The CDR3: CSASPASSYNEQFF. The CDR3, as DNA: TGCAGTGCTAGTCCAGCGAGCTCCTACAATGAGCAGTTCTTC.